This T cell receptor beta chain was recovered during a study of T cell repertoires in cytomegalovirus infection. Across the whole study: The authors relied on CMV epitopes, both recently identified HLA-C-restricted and well-studied HLA-B-restricted. Matching HLA type, along with CMV infection, was indicated by public TCR beta signatures.

Using its own MiXCR run on the reads, TCRdb lists one record per CDR3 protein. The sample carries around 900,000 distinct CDR3 sequences, roughly 30% recorded once. Notes on the study in general: Clonotype analysis showed dominance of the ex vivo response by HLA-C-restricted CMV-specific TCR beta clonotypes.

This clonotype was counted a few times. Antigen: not known. This specimen consisted of cultured CD8+ T cells from PBMCs, obtained from culture after CMV antigen stimulation. This sequence was found in a human donor in good health (CMV status not recorded). Some clones in this sample may be carry-over from other donors' samples.

CDR3 DNA: TGTGCCAGTAATCAGGCGGGGGGATACAATGAGCAGTTCTTC. Translating it yields CASNQAGGYNEQFF. The chain is built from TRBV19 and TRBJ2-1; 8 bases line up with TRBD2. The CDR3 has 14 amino acids. V lost 7 bases to trimming and J lost 4 bases; unmatched junction nucleotides: 6. Germline CDR1 and CDR2: LNHDA and SQIVND (reference sequence).